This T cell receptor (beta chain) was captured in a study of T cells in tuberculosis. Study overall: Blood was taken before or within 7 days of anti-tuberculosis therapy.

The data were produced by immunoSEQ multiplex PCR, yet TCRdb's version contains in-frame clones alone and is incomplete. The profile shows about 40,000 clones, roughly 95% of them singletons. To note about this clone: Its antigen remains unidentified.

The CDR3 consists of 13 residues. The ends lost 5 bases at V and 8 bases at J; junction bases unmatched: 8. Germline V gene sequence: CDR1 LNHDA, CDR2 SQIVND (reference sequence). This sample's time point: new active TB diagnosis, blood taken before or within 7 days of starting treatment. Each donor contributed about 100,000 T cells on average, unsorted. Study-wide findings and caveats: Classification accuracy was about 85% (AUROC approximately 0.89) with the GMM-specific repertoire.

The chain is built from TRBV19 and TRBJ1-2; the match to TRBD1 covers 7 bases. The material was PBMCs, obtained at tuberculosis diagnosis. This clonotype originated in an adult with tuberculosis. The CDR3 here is CASSVDRAPGYTF. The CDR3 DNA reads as TGTGCCAGTAGTGTTGACAGGGCCCCGGGCTACACCTTC.